This T cell receptor (beta chain) comes out of a study of blood T cell repertoires in COVID-19. The assay was immunoSEQ multiplex PCR, and TCRdb's table has in-frame clones only and misses some. The table has 250,000 to 400,000 clones, roughly 90% seen once. In Seattle, patients joined the study during active infection and were tracked longitudinally. The sequencing input was peripheral blood. The sequence was collected from a woman aged 25 to 39 with COVID-19, enrolled during active disease.

The CDR3 protein is CASSMGEGSSSYGYTF. The CDR3 coding sequence is TGTGCCAGTAGTATGGGGGAGGGATCGTCCTCCTATGGCTACACCTTC. This chain links TRBV19 with TRBJ1-2; possibly TRBD1 for D (5 bases). The V end lost 3 bases, the J end lost 4 bases, and 18 bases lay between the germline ends. The CDR3 extends over 16 amino acids. Looked up from germline, CDR1 is LNHDA and CDR2 is SQIVND (reference sequence).